The T cell receptor beta chain under discussion was sequenced for a study of blood T cell repertoires in COVID-19 (dated by TCRdb to 2020 to 2022). For context, the study as a whole: The collaborator samples originated in the United States, Italy and Spain and spanned the acute and convalescent phases of COVID-19. The prospective study material was composed of cDNA or gDNA derived from T cells, B-cell-depleted T cells, or PBMCs. Deeply sampled blood TCRbeta repertoires from subjects exposed to, actively infected with, or recovered from COVID-19 were included in the dataset. The repertoires were made available in a free public database intended to serve as a resource for research on the immune response to SARS-CoV-2. The samples were drawn from the first 160 participants of the ongoing ImmuneRACE study and from 1,254 subjects provided by 6 global collaborators. The sample metadata nearly always contained a de-identified subject ID, COVID-19 status, age in years and sex. Where available, HLA class I and class II types were taken from metadata supplied by the sample provider and were not determined by assay-based typing. Beyond this particular receptor, the publication reports: The amount of clinical and demographic metadata varied by source and participant and was provided uncurated.

The germline V gene supplies CDR1 MNHEY and CDR2 SVGEGT. From cysteine to phenylalanine, the CDR3 is 15 amino acids long. The read is trimmed to its CDR3 DNA, 45 bases read in frame from base 1. The V end loses 4 bases and the J end loses 3 bases, and a stretch of 10 bases separates them. Notes on this clone: Its antigen is still unknown. One base away there is no much larger clone; base qualities are not given.

The collaborating institutions used their own protocols to collect whole blood in K2EDTA tubes. For TCRbeta analysis, collaborator samples were shipped as frozen whole blood, as isolated PBMCs, or as DNA extracted from either sample type. The immunoSEQ Assay, a bias-controlled multiplex PCR, was used to amplify TCRbeta CDR3 regions from genomic DNA. The study's own analysis went as follows. The number of nucleated cells in each sample was estimated by amplification of reference gene primers within the assay. To quantify the absolute abundance of each unique TCRbeta CDR3 rearrangement, sequence reads were collapsed and filtered. For each sample, productive Simpson clonality was calculated by taking the square root of Simpson's diversity index across productive rearrangements. TCRdb carries this immuneACCESS record with in-frame sequences only. Its versions omit some clonotypes, under half of them owing to an unresolved V gene in the studies checked, with the rest unexplained. Clonal size and the V and J genes are those of that table, whereas D and trimming came from the DNA. The sample includes about 210,000 clones, with 83% observed a single time. The top ten hold about 2.5% of the sample.

Recombination connected TRBV6-2 or TRBV6-3 to TRBJ2-6; the D gene is perhaps TRBD1, on 5 matching bases. Source material: peripheral blood. This receptor was identified in a woman aged 35 to 49 with active or convalescent COVID-19. DNA sequence: TGTGCCAGCAGTTTACAGGTTGATGGGGCCAACGTCCTGACTTTC. This yields the protein CASSLQVDGANVLTF.